This entry features one T cell receptor beta chain sequence. Other nucleotide sequences from this sample produce the same CDR3. This specimen belongs to a study of blood T cell repertoires in COVID-19. In the study overall: Both acute and convalescent COVID-19 samples were obtained from the United States, Italy and Spain. PBMCs, B-cell-depleted T cells, or T cells provided the cDNA or gDNA that made up the material.

As processed by the authors: Using reference gene primer amplification, nucleated cell counts were estimated. Sequencing used immunoSEQ multiplex PCR; TCRdb keeps in-frame clones, though not all of them. The V and J calls and clone size were taken over from that table, and D and trimming were inferred from the DNA. The table has more than 85,000 clones, almost 80% seen once. The CDR3 is made up of 11 amino acids. The germline V and J ends were trimmed by 6 bases and 6 bases, with 7 bases remaining between them. Germline V CDR1 and CDR2: SEHNR, FQNEAQ (reference sequence). Sample: peripheral blood. This clonotype originated in a man in his 60s with active or convalescent COVID-19. V and J are TRBV7-9 and TRBJ2-3; D gene unclear. This chain's CDR3 is CASSSRDTQYF. The CDR3 DNA reads as TGTGCCAGCAGTTCTAGGGATACGCAGTATTTT.